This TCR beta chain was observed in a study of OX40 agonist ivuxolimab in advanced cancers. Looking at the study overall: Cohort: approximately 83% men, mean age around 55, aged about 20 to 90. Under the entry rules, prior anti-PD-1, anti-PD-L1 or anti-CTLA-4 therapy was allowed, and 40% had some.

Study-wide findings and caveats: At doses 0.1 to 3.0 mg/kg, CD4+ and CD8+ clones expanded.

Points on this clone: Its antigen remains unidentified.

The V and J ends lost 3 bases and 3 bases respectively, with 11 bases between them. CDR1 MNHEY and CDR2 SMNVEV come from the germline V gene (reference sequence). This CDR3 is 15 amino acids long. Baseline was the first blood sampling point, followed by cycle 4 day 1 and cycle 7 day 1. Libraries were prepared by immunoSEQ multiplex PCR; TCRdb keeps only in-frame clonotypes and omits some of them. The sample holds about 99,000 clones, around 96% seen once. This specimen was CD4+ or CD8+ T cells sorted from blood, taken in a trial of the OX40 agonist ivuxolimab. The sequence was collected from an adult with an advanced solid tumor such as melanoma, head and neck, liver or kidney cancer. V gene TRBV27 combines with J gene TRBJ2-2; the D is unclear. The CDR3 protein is CASSFDPADTGELFF. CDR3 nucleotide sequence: TGTGCCAGCAGTTTTGACCCTGCCGACACCGGGGAGCTGTTTTTT.